The clone carrying this T cell receptor (beta chain) was seen at least ten times. Its antigen is unknown. The data were taken from a study of Graves' ophthalmopathy and Graves' hyperthyroidism. The study enrolled ophthalmopathy donors with moderate-to-severe activity, CAS ≥3, NOSPECS ≥4 and duration under 3 months. None of the included patients had other autoimmune diseases, uncontrolled infections, pregnancy or lactation, as these led to exclusion. The diagnostic workup employed clinical symptoms, serum thyroxine, TRAb, thyroid ultrasound and orbital computed tomography. As the template, RNA transcripts were used to amplify TCR beta CDR3 regions. Following a first-round RT-PCR that used HTBI primers, a second-round multiplex PCR was carried out. Using its own MiXCR run on the multiplex PCR reads, TCRdb lists one record per CDR3 protein. Among roughly 230,000 distinct CDR3 sequences listed, roughly 21% were seen once.

Study results and limitations: In blood, most expanded thyroid clonotypes above 0.001 frequency were also detected.

The sample taken for sequencing was peripheral blood. This receptor was taken from a woman aged 45-60 years with Graves' ophthalmopathy.

CDR3 coding DNA: TGTGCCAGCAGAACAGGGGATCAGCCCCAGCATTTT. Its translation: CASRTGDQPQHF. The rearrangement links TRBV6-5 to TRBJ1-5; 7 nucleotides match TRBD1. The CDR3 covers 12 residues. Germline V lookup: CDR1 MNHEY, CDR2 SVGAGI. The junction had 1 base not matched to a gene; V was cut back by 6 bases and J by 5 bases.